This entry describes one T cell receptor beta chain. Trimming pared 0 bases from V and 0 bases from J, leaving 9 bases between. CDR3 length: 16 amino acids. Looked up from germline, CDR1 is MGHRA and CDR2 is YSYEKL. The data stem from a study of blood T cell repertoires in COVID-19. Clones were read by immunoSEQ multiplex PCR, and TCRdb kept only the in-frame ones, dropping some. The sample gives 200,000 or so clones, around 86% of which show up once; roughly 4.5% is in the top ten. V is TRBV4-1 and J is TRBJ1-5, with D possibly being TRBD1 (5 bases). The TCR comes from a man between 50 and 59 years old with acute or convalescent COVID-19. Sequences were obtained from peripheral blood. The CDR3 region is CASSQDGRASNQPQHF. The DNA for the CDR3 is TGCGCCAGCAGCCAAGATGGCAGGGCTAGCAATCAGCCCCAGCATTTT.